The T cell receptor beta chain described here comes from a study of CD8 T cells in ankylosing spondylitis. Study-level points and caveats: Within ankylosing spondylitis blood, a TCR beta motif made up of roughly eight highly homologous variants appeared to be characteristic.

Libraries of TCR beta came from quantitative 5'-RACE with molecular barcodes. Via MiXCR, TCRdb re-called the 5' RACE reads, giving one row per CDR3 protein. The sample records a few hundred thousand distinct CDR3 sequences, roughly 8% being singletons. This clonotype was recorded many times. No antigen is known for it. The TCR sequence derives from a male donor with ankylosing spondylitis. Sequencing was performed on blood, either unsorted or a sorted T cell fraction (not recorded which).

The CDR3: CAISESRPSDAEAFF. Here the CDR3 DNA reads TGTGCCATCAGTGAGTCCCGGCCGTCCGACGCTGAAGCTTTCTTT. The chain carries TRBV10-3 and TRBJ1-1, with D hard to call. Germline V gene lookup returns CDR1 ENHRY and CDR2 SYGVKD. V lost 0 bases and J lost 6, with 14 bases in between. CDR3 length: 15 residues.